Reported below is one T cell receptor beta chain. What it recognizes is unknown. Method: immunoSEQ multiplex PCR; TCRdb's copy keeps in-frame clones and lacks some. The data contain about 140,000 clones, roughly 90% of them singletons. This record comes from a study of T cell responses to AZD1222 COVID-19 vaccine. Study results and caveats: Spike-specific TCR breadth and depth were elevated following two AZD1222 doses.

This specimen was peripheral blood, taken on day 0 of AZD1222 vaccination. This receptor was taken from an adult in good health.

CDR3 sequence (DNA): TGTGCCTGGAGTGTCAGCCGCCACGCAGTAAACACTGAAGCTTTCTTT. Its translation is CAWSVSRHAVNTEAFF. The chain links TRBV30 to TRBJ1-1, with D hard to call. The CDR3 runs 16 residues. The germline gives CDR1 GTSNPN, CDR2 SVGIG (reference sequence). The V end lost 0 bases, the J end lost 2 bases, and 16 bases lay between the germline ends.